Below, 25 T cell receptor beta chains from the same sample are listed, as sequenced in a study of T cell repertoires in cytomegalovirus infection. TCRdb fed the reads into MiXCR, producing one record per CDR3 protein. This table holds some 700,000 distinct CDR3 sequences, under 40% found once. Material for sequencing was PBMCs. The receptors derive from a human donor in good health (CMV status not recorded). Some clones in this sample may be carry-over from other donors' samples.

This clonotype was seen just once. J is TRBJ2-7 and V is TRBV12-3 or TRBV12-4, with D possibly called TRBD1 or TRBD2 (6 bases each). The CDR3 is 14 amino acids. Trimming removed 3 bases from V and 6 bases from J, with 15 bases in between. CDR3 bases: TGTGCCAGCAGTTTGGGGGGCGCAAGGAGCGAGCAGTACTTC. It yields the protein CASSLGGARSEQYF.

The chain links TRBV7-2 to TRBJ2-1; TRBD2 matches 9 bases. V lost 3 bases and J lost 7; bases outside the gene matches: 4. CDR3 length equals 14 residues. In germline, CDR1 is SGHTA, CDR2 FQGNSA. The CDR3 coding sequence is TGTGCCAGCAGCTTTAGCGGGAGTGGAAATGAGCAGTTCTTC. As protein: CASSFSGSGNEQFF.

This clonotype was detected a few times. CDR3 coding DNA: TGTGCCAGCAGTTCCTACAGTTATAGATGGGATTCACCCCTCCACTTT. Encoded protein: CASSSYSYRWDSPLHF. The V and J genes are TRBV6-1 and TRBJ1-6; D uncertain. The germline V gene encodes CDR1 MNHNS and CDR2 SASEGT. The CDR3 spans 16 residues. Trimming pared 5 bases from V and 8 bases from J, leaving 19 bases between.

This chain links TRBV20-1 with TRBJ1-5; no firm D call. The CDR3 runs 12 residues. The V end lost 2 bases, the J end lost 1 base, and 3 bases lay between the germline ends. The germline gives CDR1 DFQATT, CDR2 SNEGSKA (reference sequence). In DNA form, the CDR3 reads TGCAGTGCTAGACGGAGCAATCAGCCCCAGCATTTT. Translation: CSARRSNQPQHF.

This clonotype showed up many times. The chain joins TRBV7-2 to TRBJ2-6, with 7 nucleotides matching TRBD1. J gave up 2 bases and V 5 bases, and 6 bases lay outside the gene matches. Germline values: CDR1 SGHTA, CDR2 FQGNSA. The CDR3 runs to 16 residues. CDR3 sequence: CASSRDRDAGANVLTF. CDR3 DNA: TGTGCCAGCAGCAGAGACAGGGACGCTGGGGCCAACGTCCTGACTTTC.

This clonotype was detected only a few times. This chain connects TRBV6-5 to TRBJ1-3; D is unclear. V was clipped by 2 bases and J by 4 bases, with 9 bases between them. The V gene's germline CDR1 is MNHEY and CDR2 SVGAGI. The CDR3 is 14 residues long. The DNA for the CDR3 is TGTGCCAGCAGTTACAAGAGACACGGAAACACCATATATTTT. Amino acid sequence: CASSYKRHGNTIYF.

This clonotype was recorded once. The CDR3 coding sequence is TGTGCCAGCAGTTACGACGTCGTTTCTGAAGCTTTCTTT. This sequence encodes CASSYDVVSEAFF. The chain is built from TRBV6-5 and TRBJ1-1; the D is unclear. The CDR3 consists of 13 residues. Trimming pared 2 bases from V and 6 bases from J, leaving 10 bases between. CDR1 and CDR2 (germline): MNHEY, SVGAGI.

This chain joins TRBV28 and TRBJ2-7; TRBD2 matches at 10 bases. CDR1 MDHEN and CDR2 SYDVKM come from the germline V gene. The CDR3 has 14 residues. Trimming removed 6 bases from V and 1 base from J; junction bases left unmatched: 3. The CDR3 protein is CASRKREGSYEQYF. The CDR3 DNA follows: TGTGCCAGCAGAAAGCGGGAGGGATCCTACGAGCAGTACTTC.

As for this clonotype: Germline is not matched at one junction end, which may reflect a read error. The chain combines TRBV7-6 with TRBJ2-5; D not certain. Germline CDR1 SGHVS, CDR2 FNYEAQ. This CDR3 is 16 amino acids long. The CDR3 reads CASSLVADIPQETPYF. In DNA form, the CDR3 reads TGTGCCAGCAGCTTAGTTGCGGATATCCCCCAAGAGACCCCGTACTTC.

This chain uses TRBV19 with TRBJ2-1, with a possible D match to TRBD1 (5 bases). The CDR3 sequence is 15 residues long. Trimming took 7 bases from V and 0 from J, leaving 13 bases between them. CDR1 and CDR2 (germline): LNHDA, SQIVND (reference sequence). CDR3 nucleotide sequence: TGTGCCAGTACCCAGTTGGACAACTCCTACAATGAGCAGTTCTTC. Its protein product is CASTQLDNSYNEQFF.

The V and J genes are TRBV5-5 and TRBJ2-7; 7 bases are shared with TRBD1. J gave up 3 bases and V 6 bases, and 12 bases lay outside the gene matches. This CDR3 is built from 15 residues. Germline V gene lookup returns CDR1 SGHKS and CDR2 YYEKEE (reference sequence). CDR3 sequence (DNA): TGTGCCAGCACCTTACCGGGACAGCCTTTCTACGAGCAGTACTTC. It translates to CASTLPGQPFYEQYF.

The chain links TRBV24-1 to TRBJ2-2; TRBD1 matches at 10 bases. The CDR3 has 18 amino acids. Germline V CDR1 and CDR2: KGHDR, SFDVKD. V lost 4 bases, J lost 5 bases, and 12 bases stayed unmatched. This CDR3 reads CATSDRAPGQGRTGELFF. CDR3 nucleotide sequence: TGTGCCACCAGTGACCGTGCACCGGGACAGGGGAGGACCGGGGAGCTGTTTTTT.

The V call is TRBV6-5, the J call TRBJ2-7, with 11 bases matching TRBD1. Trimming removed 4 bases from V and 0 bases from J; junction bases left unmatched: 2. The CDR3 consists of 15 residues. Germline loops: CDR1 MNHEY, CDR2 SVGAGI. The CDR3 bases are TGTGCCAGCAGTTTCGGACAGGGGGCCTCCTACGAGCAGTACTTC. Translation: CASSFGQGASYEQYF.

Only a few counts were recorded for this clonotype. The rearrangement uses TRBV28 and TRBJ1-1; 9 bases fit TRBD1. This CDR3 is 16 amino acids long. Germline CDR1 MDHEN, CDR2 SYDVKM. After removal of 3 bases from V and 4 bases from J, the junction contained 9 bases not matched to a gene. The CDR3 is CASSLPQGAGGTEAFF. CDR3 DNA: TGTGCCAGCAGTTTGCCACAGGGGGCGGGCGGCACTGAAGCTTTCTTT.

The rearrangement joins TRBV27 to TRBJ2-1; 14 positions match TRBD2. The CDR3 length is 18 residues. The germline gives CDR1 MNHEY, CDR2 SMNVEV (reference sequence). V was pared by 5 bases and J by 5 bases, with 11 bases of the junction left unmatched. The CDR3 DNA follows: TGTGCCAGCAGTAAACGACTAGCGGGGGGGGCCTTTAACAATGAGCAGTTCTTC. It specifies CASSKRLAGGAFNNEQFF.

The chain links TRBV20-1 to TRBJ1-1; no definite D call. There are 13 residues in the CDR3. The germline gives CDR1 DFQATT, CDR2 SNEGSKA (reference sequence). The V gene lost 5 bases and the J gene lost 1 base, with 11 bases spanning the gap. CDR3 nucleotides: TGCAGTGCTGTCCCGGCGGGGAACACTGAAGCTTTCTTT. It encodes CSAVPAGNTEAFF.

V usage is TRBV27 and J usage is TRBJ1-5, with TRBD1 as a possible D gene (6 bases). V lost 6 bases and J lost 4, with 13 bases in between. This CDR3 region has 14 residues. The germline V gene encodes CDR1 MNHEY and CDR2 SMNVEV (reference sequence). In nucleotides, the CDR3 is TGTGCCAGCAGAGGGCCACAGGGAAATCAGCCCCAGCATTTT. It codes for CASRGPQGNQPQHF.

This chain connects TRBV3-1 to TRBJ2-3; perhaps TRBD2 as D (5 bases). Germline loops: CDR1 LGHDT, CDR2 YNNKEL (reference sequence). The CDR3 runs to 12 residues. The V gene lost 0 bases and the J gene lost 7 bases, with 5 bases spanning the gap. The DNA of the CDR3 is TGTGCCAGCAGCCAAGACGGGAATACGCAGTATTTT. It codes for CASSQDGNTQYF.

The chain uses TRBV24-1 and TRBJ2-6; D gene ambiguous. The CDR3 extends over 15 amino acids. Between the trimmed V and J ends, which lost 3 bases and 0 bases, there was a span of 5 bases. Germline V lookup: CDR1 KGHDR, CDR2 SFDVKD. DNA of the CDR3: TGTGCCACCAGTGATCTAGTCTCTGGGGCCAACGTCCTGACTTTC. This sequence encodes CATSDLVSGANVLTF.

This clonotype occurred a few times. J is TRBJ1-2 and V is TRBV7-8; weak D call: TRBD1 (6 bases). CDR1 is SGHVS and CDR2 is FQNEAQ in the germline V gene. Trimming took 3 bases from V and 6 from J, leaving 11 bases between them. The CDR3 sequence is 13 residues long. Here the CDR3 reads CASSFAAGDGYTF. As DNA, the CDR3 is TGTGCCAGCAGCTTCGCAGCAGGGGATGGCTACACCTTC.

The chain employs TRBV20-1 and TRBJ2-1; D is unclear. Trimming removed 6 bases from V and 0 bases from J, with 15 bases in between. The CDR3 has 15 amino acids. Germline CDR1 and CDR2: DFQATT and SNEGSKA (reference sequence). Here the CDR3 reads CSAWTGRSSYNEQFF. CDR3 sequence (DNA): TGCAGTGCGTGGACGGGTCGAAGCTCCTACAATGAGCAGTTCTTC.

The chain links TRBV7-2 to TRBJ2-2, with D possibly TRBD1 on 6 matching bases. Germline V lookup: CDR1 SGHTA, CDR2 FQGNSA. Deletions cut 1 base from V and 2 bases from J, with 11 bases between. This CDR3 is 16 amino acids long. The CDR3 loop is CASSLGPGVNTGELFF. The CDR3 bases are TGTGCCAGCAGCTTAGGTCCAGGGGTAAACACCGGGGAGCTGTTTTTT.

This clonotype was counted only a few times. The rearrangement joins TRBV19 to TRBJ1-1; D gene unclear. CDR3 length equals 11 residues. The V gene lost 6 bases and the J gene lost 5 bases, with 7 bases spanning the gap. Germline lookup yields CDR1 LNHDA and CDR2 SQIVND (reference sequence). The CDR3 region has the DNA TGTGCCAGTAGCATCGGGACTGAAGCTTTCTTT. It yields the protein CASSIGTEAFF.

This clonotype was recorded a few times. CDR3 protein: CASTTQGGFNQPQHF. The DNA for the CDR3 is TGTGCCAGCACGACGCAAGGGGGGTTTAATCAGCCCCAGCATTTT. The gene calls are TRBV2 and TRBJ1-5; a weak D match, TRBD1 (6 bases). This CDR3 contains 15 residues. Looked up from germline, CDR1 is SNHLY and CDR2 is FYNNEI. Trimming took 7 bases from V and 4 from J, leaving 17 bases between them. The whole variable domain, filled in from reference TRBV2 and TRBJ1-5, reads EPEVTQTPSHQVTQMGQEVILRCVPISNHLYFYWYRQILGQKVEFLVSFYNNEISEKSEIFDDQFSVERPDGSNFTLKIRSTKLEDSAMYFCASTTQGGFNQPQHFGDGTRLSIL.

The table lists this clonotype with many counts. The chain joins TRBV28 to TRBJ1-2; D not resolved. Per germline, CDR1 MDHEN and CDR2 SYDVKM. V dropped 6 bases and J dropped 3 bases, with 8 bases sitting between them. This CDR3 contains 12 residues. CDR3 sequence (DNA): TGTGCCAGCAGCTTCCCCGACTATGGCTACACCTTC. The encoded protein is CASSFPDYGYTF.